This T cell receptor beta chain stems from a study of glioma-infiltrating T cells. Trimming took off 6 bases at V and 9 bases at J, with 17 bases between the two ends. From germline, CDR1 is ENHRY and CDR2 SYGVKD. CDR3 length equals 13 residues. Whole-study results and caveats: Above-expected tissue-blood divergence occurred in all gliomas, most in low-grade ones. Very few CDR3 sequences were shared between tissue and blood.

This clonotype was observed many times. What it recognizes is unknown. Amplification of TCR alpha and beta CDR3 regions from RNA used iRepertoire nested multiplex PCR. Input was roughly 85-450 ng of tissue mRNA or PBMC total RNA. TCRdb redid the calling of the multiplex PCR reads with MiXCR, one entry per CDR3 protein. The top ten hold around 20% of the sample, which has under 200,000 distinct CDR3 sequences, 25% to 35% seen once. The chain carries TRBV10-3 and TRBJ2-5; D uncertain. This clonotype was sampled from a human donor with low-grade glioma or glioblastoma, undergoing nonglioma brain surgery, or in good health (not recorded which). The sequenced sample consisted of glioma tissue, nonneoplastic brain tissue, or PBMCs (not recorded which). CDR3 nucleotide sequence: TGTGCCATCAGGCCTAGTTTCCAGAAGCCCCAGTACTTC. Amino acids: CAIRPSFQKPQYF.